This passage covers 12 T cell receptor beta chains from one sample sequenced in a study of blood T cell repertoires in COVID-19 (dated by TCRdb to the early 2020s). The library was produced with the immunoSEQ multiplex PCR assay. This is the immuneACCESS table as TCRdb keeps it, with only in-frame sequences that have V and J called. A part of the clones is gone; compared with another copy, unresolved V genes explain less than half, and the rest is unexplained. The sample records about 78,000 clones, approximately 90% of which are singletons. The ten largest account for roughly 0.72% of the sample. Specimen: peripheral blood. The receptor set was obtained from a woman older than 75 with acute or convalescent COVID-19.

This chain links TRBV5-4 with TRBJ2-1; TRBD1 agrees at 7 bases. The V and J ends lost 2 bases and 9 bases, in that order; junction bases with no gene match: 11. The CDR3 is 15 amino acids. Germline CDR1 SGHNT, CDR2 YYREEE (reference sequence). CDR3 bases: TGTGCCAGCAGCTTCGGGGACAGAAAGGGTGGTGAGCAGTTCTTC. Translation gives CASSFGDRKGGEQFF.

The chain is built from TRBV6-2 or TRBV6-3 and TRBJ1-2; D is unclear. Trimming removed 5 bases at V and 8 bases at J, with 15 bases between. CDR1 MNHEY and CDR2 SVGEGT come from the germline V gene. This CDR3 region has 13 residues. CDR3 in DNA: TGTGCCAGCAGTCCCCTGAGTCTAGTCGGCTACACCTTC. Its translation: CASSPLSLVGYTF.

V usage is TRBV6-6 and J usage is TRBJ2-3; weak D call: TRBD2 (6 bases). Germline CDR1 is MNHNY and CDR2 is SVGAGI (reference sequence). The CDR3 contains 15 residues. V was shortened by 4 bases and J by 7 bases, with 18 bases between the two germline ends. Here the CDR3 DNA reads TGTGCCAGCAGTTCCCCCGGGAGAGATCTTAATACGCAGTATTTT. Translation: CASSSPGRDLNTQYF.

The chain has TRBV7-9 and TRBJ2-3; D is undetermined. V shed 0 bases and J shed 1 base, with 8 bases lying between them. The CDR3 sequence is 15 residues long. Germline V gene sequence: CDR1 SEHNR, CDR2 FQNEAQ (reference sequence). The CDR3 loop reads CASSLARGRTDTQYF. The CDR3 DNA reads TGTGCCAGCAGCTTAGCCCGAGGTCGCACAGATACGCAGTATTTT. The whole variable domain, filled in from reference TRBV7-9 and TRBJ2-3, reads DTGVSQNPRHKITKRGQNVTFRCDPISEHNRLYWYRQTLGQGPEFLTYFQNEAQLEKSRLLSDRFSAERPKGSFSTLEIQRTEQGDSAMYLCASSLARGRTDTQYFGPGTRLTVL.

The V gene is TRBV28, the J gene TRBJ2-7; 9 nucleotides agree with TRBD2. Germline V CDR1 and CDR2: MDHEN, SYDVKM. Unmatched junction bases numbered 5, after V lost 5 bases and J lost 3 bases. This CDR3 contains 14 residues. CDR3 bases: TGTGCCAGCAGTCAAGCGGGAGGTGTCTACGAGCAGTACTTC. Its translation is CASSQAGGVYEQYF.

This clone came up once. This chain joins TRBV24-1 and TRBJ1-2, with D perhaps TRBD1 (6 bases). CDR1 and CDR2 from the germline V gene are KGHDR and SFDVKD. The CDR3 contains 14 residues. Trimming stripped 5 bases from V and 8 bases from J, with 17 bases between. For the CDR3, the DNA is TGTGCCACCAGTGGAATCGGGGGGCTGGGCGGCTACACCTTC. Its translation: CATSGIGGLGGYTF.

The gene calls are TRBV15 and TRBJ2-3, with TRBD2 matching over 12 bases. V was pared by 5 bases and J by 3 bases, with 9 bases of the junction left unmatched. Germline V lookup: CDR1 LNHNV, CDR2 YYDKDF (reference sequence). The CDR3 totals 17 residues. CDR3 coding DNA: TGTGCCACCAGCGCCCGCCTAGCGGGGGGGCGTACAGATACGCAGTATTTT. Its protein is CATSARLAGGRTDTQYF.

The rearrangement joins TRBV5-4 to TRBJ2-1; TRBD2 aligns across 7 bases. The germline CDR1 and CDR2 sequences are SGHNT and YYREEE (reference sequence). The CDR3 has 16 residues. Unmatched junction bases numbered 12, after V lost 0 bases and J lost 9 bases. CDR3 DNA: TGTGCCAGCAGCTTGGCCCTGGGCGGGAGAGGTACTGAGCAGTTCTTC. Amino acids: CASSLALGGRGTEQFF.

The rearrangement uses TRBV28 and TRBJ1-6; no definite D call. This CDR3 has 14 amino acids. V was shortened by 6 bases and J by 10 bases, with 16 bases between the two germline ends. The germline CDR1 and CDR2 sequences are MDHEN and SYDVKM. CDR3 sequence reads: CASSPRTRYSPLHF. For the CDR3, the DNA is TGTGCCAGCAGCCCACGGACTCGATACTCACCCCTCCACTTT.

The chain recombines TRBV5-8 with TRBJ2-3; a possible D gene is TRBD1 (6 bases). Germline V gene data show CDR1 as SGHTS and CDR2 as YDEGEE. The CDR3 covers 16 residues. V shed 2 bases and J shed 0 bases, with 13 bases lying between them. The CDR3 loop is CASSFRQALSTDTQYF. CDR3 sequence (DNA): TGTGCCAGCAGCTTTCGACAGGCTCTGAGCACAGATACGCAGTATTTT.

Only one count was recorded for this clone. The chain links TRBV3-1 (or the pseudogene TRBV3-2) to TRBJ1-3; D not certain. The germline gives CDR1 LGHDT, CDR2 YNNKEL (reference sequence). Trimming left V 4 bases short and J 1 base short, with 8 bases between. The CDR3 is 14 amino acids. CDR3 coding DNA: TGTGCCAGCAGCCTACGGGGATCTGGAAACACCATATATTTT. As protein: CASSLRGSGNTIYF.

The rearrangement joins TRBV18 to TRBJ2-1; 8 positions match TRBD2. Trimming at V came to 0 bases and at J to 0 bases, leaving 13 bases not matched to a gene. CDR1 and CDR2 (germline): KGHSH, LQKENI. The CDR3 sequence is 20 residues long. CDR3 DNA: TGTGCCAGCTCACCACCGAGAGGATCCCTAGCGGGCCGCTCCTACAATGAGCAGTTCTTC. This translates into CASSPPRGSLAGRSYNEQFF.